This T cell receptor beta chain was captured in a study of blood T cell repertoires in COVID-19. The overall study: Acute and convalescent COVID-19 specimens originated in the United States, Italy and Spain. Sources were T cells, B-cell-depleted T cells, or PBMCs; the material itself was cDNA or gDNA.

It was during active infection that Seattle patients were enrolled and then longitudinally followed. In the original workflow: Reference gene primer amplification yielded estimated nucleated cell counts. Sequencing used immunoSEQ multiplex PCR; TCRdb keeps in-frame clones, though not all of them. V, J and clone size were drawn from that table, and D and trimming were deduced from the DNA. The data hold approximately 530,000 clones, with roughly nine tenths observed a single time. Germline V gene lookup returns CDR1 MNHEY and CDR2 SVGAGI. The CDR3 extends over 13 amino acids. The V end lost 9 bases, the J end lost 0 bases, and 11 bases lay between the germline ends.

This chain uses TRBV6-5 with TRBJ1-2; possibly TRBD1 for D (6 bases). The receptor was derived from a woman between 45 and 65 years old with COVID-19, enrolled during active disease. The source material was peripheral blood. CDR3 protein: CASSNRANYGYTF. The CDR3 DNA reads as TGTGCCAGTTCAAACAGGGCTAACTATGGCTACACCTTC.